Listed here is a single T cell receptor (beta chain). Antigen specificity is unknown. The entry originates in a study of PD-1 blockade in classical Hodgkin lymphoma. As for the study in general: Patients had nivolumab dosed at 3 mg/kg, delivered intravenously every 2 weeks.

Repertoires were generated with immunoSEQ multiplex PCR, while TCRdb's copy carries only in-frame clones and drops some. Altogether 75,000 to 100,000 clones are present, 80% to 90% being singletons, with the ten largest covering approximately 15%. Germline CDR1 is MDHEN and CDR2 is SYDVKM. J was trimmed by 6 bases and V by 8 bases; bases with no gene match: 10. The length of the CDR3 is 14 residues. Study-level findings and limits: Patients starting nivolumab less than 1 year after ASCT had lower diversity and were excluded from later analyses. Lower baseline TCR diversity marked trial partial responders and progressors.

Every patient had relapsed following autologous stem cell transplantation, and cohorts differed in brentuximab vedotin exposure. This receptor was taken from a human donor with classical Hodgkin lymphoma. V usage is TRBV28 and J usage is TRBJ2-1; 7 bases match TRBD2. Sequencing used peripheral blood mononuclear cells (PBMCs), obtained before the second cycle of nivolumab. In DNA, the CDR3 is TGTGCCAGCGAAACCGGGACTAAACCCAATGAGCAGTTCTTC. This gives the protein CASETGTKPNEQFF.